This T cell receptor (beta chain) was sequenced in a study of response to subunit inactivated influenza vaccine listed by TCRdb under 2018. Background on the whole study: Deep quantitative T cell receptor repertoire profiling was used in the study to track responses to a trivalent subunit inactivated influenza vaccine.

Only a few counts were recorded for this clonotype. The antigen it recognizes is unknown. No much larger clone is present one base from it, and per-base qualities are unavailable. Libraries were made using RT-PCR. Instrument on record: Illumina HiSeq 2500. The public sequencing data were trimmed at Q25 with fastp and processed into clonotypes with MiXCR by TCRdb, which kept only in-frame beta chains. Each CDR3 protein gets just one entry, which takes the most common genes and DNA from the rows behind it. This sample holds around 790,000 distinct CDR3 sequences; 21% were observed only once. Together, the top ten hold approximately 10% of the sample. The research as a whole found: The authors proposed that each seasonal influenza vaccination may bring in only a limited number of new T cells.

From the cysteine up to the phenylalanine, the CDR3 has a length of 15 residues. Just CDR3 DNA is preserved here, 45 bases in frame from base 1. Germline trimming: 7 bases from V, 6 bases from J; junction bases outside gene matches: 8. The source material was PBMCs from blood, sampled 4 to 6 days after vaccination. This receptor was identified in a man aged 50 or older who received an inactivated influenza vaccine. Donor details come from another sample of the same person, matched by shared clones. The chain links TRBV12-3 or TRBV12-4 with TRBJ1-6; 8 central nucleotides agree with TRBD1. This receptor has the CDR3 CASTLWTGFNSPLHF. The nucleotides read TGTGCCAGCACCCTCTGGACAGGGTTTAATTCACCCCTCCACTTT.